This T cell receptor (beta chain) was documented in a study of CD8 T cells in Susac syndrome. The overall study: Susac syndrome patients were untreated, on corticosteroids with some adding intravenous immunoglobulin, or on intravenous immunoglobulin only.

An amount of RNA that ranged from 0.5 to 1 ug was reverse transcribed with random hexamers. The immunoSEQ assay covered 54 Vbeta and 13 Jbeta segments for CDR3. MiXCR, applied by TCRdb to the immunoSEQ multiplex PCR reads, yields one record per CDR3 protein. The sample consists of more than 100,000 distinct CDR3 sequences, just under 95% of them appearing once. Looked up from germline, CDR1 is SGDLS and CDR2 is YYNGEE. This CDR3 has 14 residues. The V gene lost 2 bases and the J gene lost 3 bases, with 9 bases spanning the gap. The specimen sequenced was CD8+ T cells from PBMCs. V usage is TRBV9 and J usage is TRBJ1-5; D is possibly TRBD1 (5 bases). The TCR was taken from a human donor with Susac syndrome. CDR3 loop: CASSVSDINQPQHF. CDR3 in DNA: TGTGCCAGCAGCGTCTCGGACATCAATCAGCCCCAGCATTTT.